Following are 9 T cell receptor beta chains from one sample sequenced in a study of blood T cells in healthy people across ages. Primers used in a second PCR of about 6 to 11 cycles were a sample-barcoded 5' primer and a J-beta primer mix. A single record per CDR3 protein comes from TCRdb applying MiXCR to the 5' RACE reads. In the table there are about 640,000 distinct CDR3 sequences, 58% of which are singletons. Sequenced input: blood. These receptor sequences come from a man between 60 and 75 years old in good health.

The chain is built from TRBV7-2 and TRBJ2-3, with D possibly called TRBD1 or TRBD2 (5 bases each). From germline, CDR1 is SGHTA and CDR2 FQGNSA. V lost 6 bases to trimming and J lost 3 bases, with 19 bases between them. The CDR3 spans 16 residues. This chain's CDR3 is CASRPVGTRWTDTQYF. CDR3 nucleotides: TGTGCCAGCAGACCAGTGGGGACGAGGTGGACAGATACGCAGTATTTT.

This clonotype was found a few times. The chain carries TRBV3-1 and TRBJ2-3, with D possibly matching TRBD2 (5 bases). Trimming pared 3 bases from V and 2 bases from J, leaving 15 bases between. Germline V gene data show CDR1 as LGHDT and CDR2 as YNNKEL (reference sequence). The CDR3 totals 16 residues. CDR3 residues: CASSHREEDSTDTQYF. The CDR3 bases are TGTGCCAGCAGCCACCGGGAAGAGGACTCCACAGATACGCAGTATTTT.

This chain links TRBV28 with TRBJ1-6, with 10 bases identical to TRBD1. Germline trimming cut 7 bases from V and 0 bases from J; bases unmatched to any gene: 12. This CDR3 is 19 amino acids long. From germline, CDR1 is MDHEN and CDR2 SYDVKM. Written as DNA, the CDR3 is TGTGCCAGCACCCCATACCCGGGACAGGGGAGCTCCTATAATTCACCCCTCCACTTT. Translating it yields CASTPYPGQGSSYNSPLHF.

The V and J genes are TRBV20-1 and TRBJ2-7, with D possibly being TRBD1 (5 bases). The CDR3 is 14 amino acids. Germline loops: CDR1 DFQATT, CDR2 SNEGSKA (reference sequence). V lost 6 bases and J 0 bases, leaving 15 bases between the germline ends. The CDR3 protein is CSARTSSNSYEQYF. CDR3 nucleotide sequence: TGCAGTGCACGGACAAGCTCTAACTCCTACGAGCAGTACTTC.

This chain uses TRBV2 with TRBJ2-3; 14 bases align to TRBD2. Germline V gene lookup returns CDR1 SNHLY and CDR2 FYNNEI. The junction had 5 bases not matched to a gene; V was cut back by 6 bases and J by 0 bases. This CDR3 spans 17 amino acids. This CDR3 is CASRGLAGGPSTDTQYF. In DNA, the CDR3 is TGTGCCAGCAGAGGACTAGCGGGGGGCCCAAGCACAGATACGCAGTATTTT.

This clonotype was observed a handful of times. This chain uses TRBV10-3 with TRBJ2-5; D unclear. The ends were cut back, 2 bases at V and 5 bases at J, with 3 bases in the middle. This CDR3 is built from 11 residues. Looked up from germline, CDR1 is ENHRY and CDR2 is SYGVKD. The CDR3 DNA is TGTGCCATCAGTGAGGCTGAGACCCAGTACTTC. This codes for CAISEAETQYF.

With respect to this clonotype: A read error may account for a junction end that differs from germline. The chain uses TRBV7-9 and TRBJ2-5, with D perhaps given as TRBD1 or TRBD2 (5 bases each). Germline V gene data show CDR1 as SEHNR and CDR2 as FQNEAQ (reference sequence). The CDR3 is 12 amino acids. CDR3 region: CASSSLREIQYF. Here the CDR3 DNA reads TGTGCCAGCAGCTCGCTCAGGGAGATCCAGTACTTC.

This sequence joins TRBV5-1 and TRBJ1-6; TRBD1 might be the D (6 bases). CDR3 length equals 14 residues. Trimming left V 3 bases short and J 6 bases short, with 10 bases between. CDR1 is SGHRS, CDR2 YFSETQ, per germline. For the CDR3, the DNA is TGCGCCAGCAGCTACAGGGAAAGTAATTCACCCCTCCACTTT. Its protein product is CASSYRESNSPLHF.

The genes are TRBV10-3 and TRBJ2-7; tentative D call: TRBD1 (6 bases). This CDR3 is 13 amino acids long. V was pared by 6 bases and J by 5 bases, with 14 bases between. In germline, CDR1 is ENHRY, CDR2 SYGVKD. The CDR3 here is CAISKDRKDEQYF. CDR3 in DNA: TGTGCCATCAGCAAGGACAGAAAGGACGAGCAGTACTTC.